This record looks at one T cell receptor (beta chain) sequence and its context. Its antigen remains unknown. One junction end disagrees with the germline gene, perhaps due to a read error. The sample comes from a study of OX40 agonist ivuxolimab in advanced cancers. Study at large: Given to patients was ivuxolimab, an agonistic anti-OX40 (CD134) antibody. Across the patients, intravenous ivuxolimab was delivered every 2 weeks at 0.01 to 10 mg/kg.

The repertoire was sequenced with immunoSEQ multiplex PCR; TCRdb's copy has only in-frame clones and lacks some. The sample shows under 85,000 clones, 86% of them seen only once. Study-wide results and caveats: Partial responders at 0.1-3.0 mg/kg had among the lowest clonal expansion. Several nonresponders also turned out to have low normalized T-cell clonal expansion.

CDR3 length equals 14 residues. Germline-derived CDR1 and CDR2 are SGDLS and YYNGEE. The chain joins TRBV9 to TRBJ2-3; D is uncertain. This TCR was recovered from an adult with an advanced solid tumor such as melanoma, head and neck, liver or kidney cancer. The source material was CD4+ or CD8+ T cells sorted from blood, sampled in a trial of the OX40 agonist ivuxolimab. CDR3 residues: CASSVGVGTDTQYF. CDR3 nucleotide sequence: TGTGCCAGCAGCGTAGGGGTCGGCACCGATACGCAGTATTTT.